Sequencing of this TCR beta chain was carried out in a study of blood T cells in healthy people across ages. Overall study results and limits: Diversity was higher, and naive CD4+ cells more numerous, in long-lived donors than in aged donors. Strong correlation linked observed beta diversity and percent naive T cells. Roughly linearly, TCR beta diversity per million T cells fell as age increased.

It was with a sample-barcoded 5' primer and a J-beta primer mix that a second PCR of about 6 to 11 cycles was run. MiXCR was run by TCRdb on the 5' RACE reads, yielding one entry per CDR3 protein. The sample contains around 1,000,000 distinct CDR3 sequences, 35% to 40% of which appear only once. Germline assignment: CDR1 SGDLS and CDR2 YYNGEE. V was clipped by 1 base and J by 8 bases; unmatched bases: 19. The length of the CDR3 is 19 residues. Samples each yielded at least 5 micrograms of total RNA. As for this clonotype: Its antigen is unknown.

The sequenced material came from blood. This TCR was sampled from a man aged 18 to 35 in good health. The chain couples TRBV9 to TRBJ1-2, with 11 nucleotides matching TRBD1. This CDR3 is CASSVNPPGQGDALEGYTF. The CDR3 region has the DNA TGTGCCAGCAGCGTAAACCCTCCGGGACAGGGGGATGCTCTGGAGGGCTACACCTTC.